These T cell receptor beta chains were read from a single sample in a study of blood T cells in healthy people across ages. In TCRdb, the 5' RACE reads were re-called with MiXCR into one record per CDR3 protein. The sample contains approximately 800,000 distinct CDR3 sequences, roughly 50% of which appear only once. Sequences were obtained from blood. The source of these receptors is a man aged 25 to 40 in good health. CDR3s include the opening cysteine and the closing phenylalanine or tryptophan. Some rows have no size entry. The others give once, few or many, or a class for an expanded clone.

V	J	size	CDR3
TRBV12-3/TRBV12-4	TRBJ1-4	.	CASSQGAMVEKLFF
TRBV15	TRBJ2-1	.	CATSGDCEQFF
TRBV7-2	TRBJ1-5	.	CASSLGGALYSNQPQHF
TRBV12-3/TRBV12-4	TRBJ2-7	.	CASSPGFRTAYEQYF
TRBV20-1	TRBJ2-7	.	CSANPPVGGLYEQYF
TRBV6-5	TRBJ2-7	.	CASSFQHGTGNYEQYF
TRBV5-1	TRBJ2-2	.	CASSRGTSGGPSTGELFF
TRBV12-3/TRBV12-4	TRBJ2-3	.	CASSSTGLGNEQYF
TRBV5-1	TRBJ2-7	.	CASSLWWTGEGSYEQYF
TRBV12-3/TRBV12-4	TRBJ2-2	few	CATIRDYNTGELFF
TRBV7-2	TRBJ2-4	.	CASSYALGTGNIQYF
TRBV5-5	TRBJ1-1	.	CASSLLTMNTEAFF
TRBV7-9	TRBJ2-5	.	CASSLLAGVMETQYF
TRBV12-3/TRBV12-4	TRBJ1-2	few	CASSVGDGYGYTF
TRBV12-3/TRBV12-4	TRBJ1-2	once	CASSLSWIAKHNYGYTF
TRBV2	TRBJ2-1	.	CASTREGRTEEFF
TRBV10-3	TRBJ2-6	few	CAISDRNRGANVLTF
TRBV7-2	TRBJ1-1	few	CASGRVGGEAFF
TRBV29-1	TRBJ2-6	.	CSVMGSGANVLTF
TRBV18	TRBJ2-1	.	CASSPGQGRIEQFF
TRBV4-2	TRBJ2-7	.	CASSEGKPYEQYF
TRBV7-9	TRBJ1-4	.	CASSLARQLRDEKLFF
TRBV20-1	TRBJ2-5	.	CSPSRDRGRGEQYF
TRBV29-1	TRBJ2-3	.	CSVGQGGTDTQYF
TRBV6-5	TRBJ2-7	.	CASSWSGRTYEQYF